These T cell receptor beta chains were read from a single sample in a study of T-cell memory formation after mild COVID-19. TCRdb redid the calling of the 5' RACE reads with MiXCR, one entry per CDR3 protein. The table lists 300,000 to 400,000 distinct CDR3 sequences, around an eighth of them singletons. Input material: PBMCs or a T cell subset sorted from them (not recorded which). The source of these receptors is a young man who had mild COVID-19 (a few samples of this study predate the infection). Cell type and time point are not known. Both conserved end residues are part of each CDR3.

v_gene	j_gene	CDR3aa
TRBV28	TRBJ1-5	CASSLLVGGYNQPQHF
TRBV5-6	TRBJ2-5	CASSTGAETQYF
TRBV15	TRBJ1-5	CATSRTTYGDNQPQHF
TRBV10-3	TRBJ1-2	CAIGTGQILNYGYTF
TRBV6-5	TRBJ1-6	CASTKEWGDSPLHF
TRBV10-2	TRBJ2-5	CASRVLAGGDETQYF
TRBV29-1	TRBJ2-1	CSVRNGEQFF
TRBV5-1	TRBJ1-6	CASSLGNLDSPLHF
TRBV5-4	TRBJ2-3	CASSSTTSGSTDTQYF
TRBV30	TRBJ1-4	CAWSEATNEKLFF
TRBV7-3	TRBJ2-5	CASSRQGQGETQYF
TRBV27	TRBJ2-1	CASSARTGTLWHNEQFF
TRBV7-3	TRBJ2-1	CASSLILEGGNEQFF
TRBV14	TRBJ2-1	CASSQAGAPSDEQFF
TRBV4-3	TRBJ2-4	CASSQDRLARNIQYF
TRBV19	TRBJ2-1	CASSPGASGGGQGYNEQFF
TRBV5-1	TRBJ1-6	CASSLVAGDNSPLHF
TRBV29-1	TRBJ2-1	CSVPGDRGKNEQFF
TRBV29-1	TRBJ1-5	CSVGPGPNQPQHF
TRBV11-2	TRBJ2-3	CASSQTLGLAGYTQYF
TRBV5-4	TRBJ2-1	CASSLGGLGRYEQFF
TRBV18	TRBJ2-3	CASSPGNSGAPDTQYF
TRBV18	TRBJ1-5	CASSPVQGIGQPQHF
TRBV20-1	TRBJ2-3	CSWWRGGDTQYF
TRBV7-9	TRBJ2-7	CASSSTRGYEQYF
TRBV15	TRBJ1-5	CATSRDSGLSSAQHF
TRBV11-3	TRBJ2-1	CASSLRTSGIYNEQFF
TRBV7-2	TRBJ1-1	CASSLAAGLSTEAFF
TRBV7-4	TRBJ1-1	CASSSSTGGRYTEAFF
TRBV19	TRBJ1-5	CASSIGGRQPQHF
TRBV6-2/TRBV6-3	TRBJ2-5	CASLEPGTKETQYF
TRBV20-1	TRBJ1-3	CSASRFSSGNTIYF
TRBV7-2	TRBJ2-2	CASSWAAGAGTGELFF
TRBV2	TRBJ1-5	CATDTGNQPQHF
TRBV5-5	TRBJ2-3	CASSPGWTSGTDTQYF
TRBV21-1	TRBJ2-4	CASSPPGGTKNIQYF
TRBV7-2	TRBJ1-1	CASSHTYGPEAFF
TRBV2	TRBJ1-2	CASSEEIGAYGYTF
TRBV10-3	TRBJ1-5	CAISEPPGVSNQPQHF
TRBV11-2	TRBJ1-1	CASSLVVGGATEAFF
TRBV5-8	TRBJ1-5	CASADLRLIGSNQPQHF
TRBV10-3	TRBJ2-3	CAIRPRTSTDTQYF
TRBV23-1	TRBJ2-2	CASSLHRGTGELFF
TRBV7-8	TRBJ2-3	CASSRSVGGDTQYF
TRBV30	TRBJ1-2	CAWRYGGGNYGYTF